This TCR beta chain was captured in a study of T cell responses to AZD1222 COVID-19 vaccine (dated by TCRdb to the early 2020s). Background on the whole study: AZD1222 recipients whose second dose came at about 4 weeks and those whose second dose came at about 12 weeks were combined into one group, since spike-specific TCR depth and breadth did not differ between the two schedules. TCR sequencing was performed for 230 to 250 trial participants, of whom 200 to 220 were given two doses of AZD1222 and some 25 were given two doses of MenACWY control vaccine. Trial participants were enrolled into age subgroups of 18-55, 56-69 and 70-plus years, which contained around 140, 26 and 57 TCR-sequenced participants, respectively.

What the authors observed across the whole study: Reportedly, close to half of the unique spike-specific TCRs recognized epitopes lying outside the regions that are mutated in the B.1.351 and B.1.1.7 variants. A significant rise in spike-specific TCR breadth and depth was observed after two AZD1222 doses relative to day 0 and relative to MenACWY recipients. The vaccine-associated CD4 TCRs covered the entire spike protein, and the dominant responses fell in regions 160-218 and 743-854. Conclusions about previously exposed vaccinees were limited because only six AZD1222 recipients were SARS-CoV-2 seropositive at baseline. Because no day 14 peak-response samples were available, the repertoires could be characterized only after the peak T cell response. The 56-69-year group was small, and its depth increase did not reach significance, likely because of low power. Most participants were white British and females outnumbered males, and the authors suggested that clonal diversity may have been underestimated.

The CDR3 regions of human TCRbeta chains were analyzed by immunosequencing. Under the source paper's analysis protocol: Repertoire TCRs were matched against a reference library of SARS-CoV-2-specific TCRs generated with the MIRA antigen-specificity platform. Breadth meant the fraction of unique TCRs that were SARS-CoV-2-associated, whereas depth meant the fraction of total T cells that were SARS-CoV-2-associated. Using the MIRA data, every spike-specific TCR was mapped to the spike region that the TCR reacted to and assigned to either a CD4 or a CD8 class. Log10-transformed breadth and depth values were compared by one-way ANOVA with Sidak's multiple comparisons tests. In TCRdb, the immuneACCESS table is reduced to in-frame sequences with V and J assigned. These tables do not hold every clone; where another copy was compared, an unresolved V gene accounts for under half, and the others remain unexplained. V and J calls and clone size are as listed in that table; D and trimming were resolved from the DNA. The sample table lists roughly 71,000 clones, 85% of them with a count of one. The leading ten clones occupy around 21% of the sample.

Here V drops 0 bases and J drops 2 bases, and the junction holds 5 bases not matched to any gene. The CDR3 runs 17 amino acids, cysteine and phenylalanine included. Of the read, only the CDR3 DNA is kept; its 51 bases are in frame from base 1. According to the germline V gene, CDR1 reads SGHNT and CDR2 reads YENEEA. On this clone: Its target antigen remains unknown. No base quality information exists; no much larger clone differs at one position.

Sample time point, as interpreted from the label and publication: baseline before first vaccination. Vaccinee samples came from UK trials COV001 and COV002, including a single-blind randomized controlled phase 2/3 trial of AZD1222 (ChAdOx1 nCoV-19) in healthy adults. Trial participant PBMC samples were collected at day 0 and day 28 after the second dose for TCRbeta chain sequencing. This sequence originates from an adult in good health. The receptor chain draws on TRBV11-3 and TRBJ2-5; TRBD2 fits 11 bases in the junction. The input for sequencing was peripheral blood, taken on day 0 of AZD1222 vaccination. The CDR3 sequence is CASSLERLAGGQETQYF. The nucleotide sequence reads TGTGCCAGCAGCTTAGAGCGCCTAGCGGGGGGACAAGAGACCCAGTACTTC.